The present T cell receptor (beta chain) was sequenced within a study of T-cell reconstitution after alpha-beta-depleted transplantation in children. The CDR3 is 12 residues long. Germline-derived CDR1 and CDR2 are SEHNR and FQNEAQ (reference sequence). Molecular barcoding with unique molecular identifiers was used for the TCRbeta library. MiXCR, run by TCRdb on the PCR reads, gives a single entry per CDR3 protein. The sample shows about 540,000 distinct CDR3 sequences, 15% to 20% of them seen only once. Concerning this clonotype itself: A read error may account for a junction end that differs from germline.

The material was PBMCs from the stem cell graft donor, obtained from the stem cell graft. This chain uses TRBV7-9 with TRBJ2-7, with 8 positions matching TRBD1. The TCR sequence derives from a human donor who donated a stem cell graft to a child with acute lymphoblastic leukemia. CDR3 in amino acids: CASSFRGPLLQF. Here the CDR3 DNA reads TGTGCCAGCAGCTTCAGGGGGCCCCTCCTTCAGTTC.